This entry describes one TCR beta chain. Its antigen is still unknown. Clones were read by immunoSEQ multiplex PCR, and TCRdb kept only the in-frame ones, dropping some. Of 90,000 to 150,000 clones listed, 88% are singletons. The data originate from a study of T cell responses to AZD1222 COVID-19 vaccine. General observations from the study: Donors were chiefly white British, with a greater number of females, and clonal diversity was perhaps underestimated. Scientists sampled the repertoires only once the peak T cell response had passed.

Germline V gene lookup returns CDR1 MGHRA and CDR2 YSYEKL. The CDR3 extends over 14 amino acids. V lost 5 bases, J lost 4 bases, and 14 bases lay in between. Sequences were derived from peripheral blood, sampled on day 0 of AZD1222 vaccination. The V and J genes are TRBV4-1 and TRBJ1-2; TRBD1 is a possible D gene (5 bases). This clonotype originated in an adult in good health. The CDR3 loop is CASSIRGEGYGYTF. As DNA, the CDR3 is TGCGCCAGCAGCATCCGGGGGGAAGGCTATGGCTACACCTTC.